The 21 T cell receptor beta chains reported below all come from one sample, sequenced in a study of regulatory T cells in long-lasting Graves disease. Arm-PCR of CDR3 regions and iRepertoire HTBI primers were used to build TCR beta libraries. TCRdb ran MiXCR on the multiplex PCR reads and lists one entry per CDR3 protein. The table lists about 400,000 distinct CDR3 sequences, around 16% of them singletons. Specified time point: newly diagnosed GD, antithyroid drugs for less than 3 months. Scientists built the TCR library using RNA that was extracted from PBMCs. Here the sequenced sample was peripheral blood mononuclear cells (PBMCs), taken at new diagnosis, from a patient treated with antithyroid drugs. Every receptor here comes from a female donor with Graves disease.

At least ten counts were recorded for this clonotype. This rearrangement joins TRBV2 to TRBJ2-5; D call uncertain. CDR3 length: 10 residues. The V and J ends lost 8 bases and 7 bases respectively, with 8 bases between them. In germline, CDR1 is SNHLY, CDR2 FYNNEI. CDR3 in amino acids: CASGKGTQYF. DNA of the CDR3: TGTGCCAGCGGAAAGGGGACCCAGTACTTC.

There are many counts of this clonotype. V is TRBV19 and J is TRBJ2-2; D not resolved. CDR1 LNHDA and CDR2 SQIVND come from the germline V gene (reference sequence). The CDR3 spans 14 residues. The V end was cut by 4 bases, the J end by 7 bases, with 13 bases between. The CDR3 protein is CASSTTLGIGELFF. CDR3 coding DNA: TGTGCCAGTAGTACAACCCTGGGTATCGGGGAGCTGTTTTTT.

This clonotype occurred many times. The V gene is TRBV10-3, the J gene TRBJ1-6; D is possibly TRBD1 (5 bases). V was pared by 7 bases and J by 2 bases, with 21 bases between. The germline V gene has CDR1 ENHRY and CDR2 SYGVKD. CDR3 length: 18 amino acids. CDR3 DNA: TGTGCCATCAAGGCCGGGACCACTTATCCCACCTATAATTCACCCCTCCACTTT. It codes for CAIKAGTTYPTYNSPLHF.

The sample holds many counts of this clonotype. The chain recombines TRBV12-3 or TRBV12-4 with TRBJ2-7; D might be TRBD2 (7 bases). The CDR3 covers 14 residues. V shed 6 bases and J shed 2 bases, with 14 bases lying between them. Here the CDR3 reads CASSLSGGPYEQYF. The CDR3 nucleotides are TGTGCCAGCAGCCTTTCCGGGGGGCCCTACGAGCAGTACTTC.

This clonotype was found many times. The V call is TRBV24-1, the J call TRBJ2-3; 8 positions agree with TRBD1. The CDR3 extends over 13 amino acids. The V segment lost 7 bases and the J segment 7 bases; nucleotides outside the gene matches: 6. Germline V gene sequence: CDR1 KGHDR, CDR2 SFDVKD. In DNA form, the CDR3 reads TGTGCCACCAGGCGGACAGGGCTAAATACGCAGTATTTT. This translates into CATRRTGLNTQYF.

This clonotype was seen many times. CDR3 sequence: CASPGNYGYTF. The CDR3 coding sequence is TGTGCCAGCCCGGGGAACTATGGCTACACCTTC. The rearrangement links TRBV7-2 to TRBJ1-2; no reliable D call. From germline, CDR1 is SGHTA and CDR2 FQGNSA. The CDR3 is 11 residues long. V was clipped by 8 bases and J by 2 bases, with 6 bases between them.

This clonotype showed up many times. V is TRBV20-1 and J is TRBJ2-3, with D unclear. Trimming took 2 bases from V and 5 from J, leaving 5 bases between them. The CDR3 runs to 11 residues. Germline-derived CDR1 and CDR2 are DFQATT and SNEGSKA (reference sequence). CDR3 in amino acids: CSARLQDTQYF. CDR3 DNA: TGCAGTGCTAGATTGCAAGATACGCAGTATTTT.

The chain couples TRBV28 to TRBJ1-1, with D unresolved. The ends were cut back, 6 bases at V and 0 bases at J, with 11 bases in the middle. The CDR3 has 14 amino acids. The V gene's germline CDR1 is MDHEN and CDR2 SYDVKM. The CDR3: CASRPGGVNTEAFF. The CDR3, as DNA: TGTGCCAGCAGGCCTGGCGGGGTGAACACTGAAGCTTTCTTT.

This clonotype appeared many times. The chain combines TRBV19 with TRBJ1-3; the D is unclear. The germline V gene encodes CDR1 LNHDA and CDR2 SQIVND (reference sequence). This CDR3 has 14 residues. V was cut by 7 bases and J by 1 base, with 11 bases left in between. CDR3 sequence (DNA): TGTGCCAGTACCCAGCTGGCATCTGGAAACACCATATATTTT. Its translation is CASTQLASGNTIYF.

A remark on this clonotype: A much larger clone is a single base away; this may be a read error. V gene TRBV7-9 combines with J gene TRBJ2-5; the match to TRBD2 covers 7 bases. V was clipped by 0 bases and J by 11 bases; unmatched bases: 6. Germline V gene lookup returns CDR1 SEHNR and CDR2 FQNEAQ (reference sequence). The CDR3 sequence is 13 residues long. In DNA, the CDR3 is TGTGCCAGCAGCTTAGCGGGAGGGCCGAGGCAGTACTTC. Its protein product is CASSLAGGPRQYF.

The sample holds many counts of this clonotype. The chain carries TRBV27 and TRBJ1-1, with TRBD1 matching 7 bases. Germline CDR1 and CDR2: MNHEY and SMNVEV (reference sequence). The CDR3 loop spans 16 amino acids. The junction had 4 bases not matched to a gene; V was cut back by 0 bases and J by 0 bases. DNA of the CDR3: TGTGCCAGCAGTTTATCCTTCGGGACAGTGAACACTGAAGCTTTCTTT. It translates to CASSLSFGTVNTEAFF.

The V and J genes are TRBV9 and TRBJ1-3, with 7 bases identical to TRBD1. V shed 4 bases and J 4 bases; nucleotides not matched to a gene: 8. Germline CDR1 reads SGDLS; CDR2 reads YYNGEE. The CDR3 consists of 15 residues. The CDR3 DNA sequence: TGTGCCAGCAGCCCCGGGACAGTGGGAGGAAACACCATATATTTT. Residues: CASSPGTVGGNTIYF.

V gene TRBV20-1 combines with J gene TRBJ2-5, with 13 positions matching TRBD2. Germline CDR1 reads DFQATT; CDR2 reads SNEGSKA (reference sequence). The CDR3 loop spans 22 amino acids. Germline trimming cut 2 bases from V and 11 bases from J; bases unmatched to any gene: 32. The CDR3 sequence: CSARSRGGTSGRVGRVGHEQYF. The CDR3 DNA follows: TGCAGTGCTAGAAGTCGTGGCGGAACTAGCGGGAGGGTGGGAAGGGTTGGCCATGAGCAGTACTTC.

The V gene is TRBV30, the J gene TRBJ1-2; perhaps TRBD1 as D (5 bases). Trimming removed 0 bases from V and 4 bases from J, with 18 bases in between. Germline loops: CDR1 GTSNPN, CDR2 SVGIG (reference sequence). The CDR3 spans 16 residues. The CDR3 DNA is TGTGCCTGGAGTGTTCCGGCAAGGGGACGCCTCTATGGCTACACCTTC. It specifies CAWSVPARGRLYGYTF.

V is TRBV19 and J is TRBJ2-3, with TRBD1 as a possible D gene (6 bases). The CDR3 has 14 residues. Germline V gene data show CDR1 as LNHDA and CDR2 as SQIVND (reference sequence). V was pared by 5 bases and J by 0 bases, with 9 bases between. The CDR3 nucleotides are TGTGCCAGTAGTGAGGGGGATAGCACAGATACGCAGTATTTT. It yields the protein CASSEGDSTDTQYF.

This clonotype was counted at least ten times. Here the CDR3 DNA reads TGTGCCAGCTACCGGGACAGGGCCGGCAATCAGCCCCAGCATTTT. This sequence encodes CASYRDRAGNQPQHF. The chain joins TRBV6-7 to TRBJ1-5, with 9 bases that match TRBD1. TRBV6-7 is placed among ORFs of uncertain function. The junction had 7 bases not matched to a gene; V was cut back by 8 bases and J by 2 bases. The CDR3 loop spans 15 amino acids.

This chain uses TRBV29-1 with TRBJ2-1; 10 nucleotides align to TRBD1. The junction had 7 bases not matched to a gene; V was cut back by 7 bases and J by 4 bases. Germline V gene data show CDR1 as SQVTM and CDR2 as ANQGSEA. The CDR3 runs to 14 residues. Here the CDR3 DNA reads TGCAGCGGGGGCCGGGACAGGGGATACAATGAGCAGTTCTTC. Protein: CSGGRDRGYNEQFF.

Here the CDR3 DNA reads TGTGCCAGCTCACCGACGAGACTGTACACCGGGGAGCTGTTTTTT. Its translation is CASSPTRLYTGELFF. The chain employs TRBV18 and TRBJ2-2; D is uncertain. The CDR3 totals 15 residues. Trimming cost V 3 bases and J 3 bases, with 11 bases left between them. Germline CDR1 KGHSH, CDR2 LQKENI.

This rearrangement joins TRBV10-3 to TRBJ2-2; the match to TRBD2 covers 12 bases. Germline assignment: CDR1 ENHRY and CDR2 SYGVKD. The V and J ends lost 9 bases and 4 bases, in that order; junction bases with no gene match: 6. This CDR3 region has 15 residues. The CDR3 is CAILAGGRPTGELFF. DNA for the CDR3: TGTGCCATTCTAGCGGGAGGGCGTCCCACCGGGGAGCTGTTTTTT.

This clonotype was seen at least ten times. The genes are TRBV7-2 and TRBJ2-7; possible D gene TRBD2, 5 bases. This CDR3 region has 15 residues. The V end lost 2 bases, the J end lost 1 base, and 12 bases lay between the germline ends. From germline, CDR1 is SGHTA and CDR2 FQGNSA. This chain's CDR3 is CASSLRAGLSYEQYF. In nucleotides, the CDR3 is TGTGCCAGCAGCTTACGGGCAGGACTGTCCTACGAGCAGTACTTC.

Worth noting for this clonotype: With only one base between it and a far larger clone, this is likely a read error. The chain has TRBV7-2 and TRBJ1-1, with D uncertain. This CDR3 contains 14 residues. CDR1 and CDR2 from the germline V gene are SGHTA and FQGNSA. The CDR3 DNA reads TGTGCCTGCAGCCCCCCGTCAGGTGCCACTGAAGCTTTCTTT. It specifies CACSPPSGATEAFF.